This TCR beta chain was captured by sequencing in a study of radiotherapy plus CTLA-4 blockade in lung cancer. Assay: immunoSEQ multiplex PCR; the TCRdb copy retains only in-frame clones and omits some. The repertoire has 20,000 to 25,000 clones, approximately 70% of them found once; the top ten carry 3.6%. Study results and caveats: Tumor-derived TCR clones expanded in blood after radiotherapy plus ipilimumab.

This CDR3 spans 16 amino acids. With 4 bases removed from V and 0 bases from J, the gap between germline ends came to 13 bases. Germline V CDR1 and CDR2: MNHNS, SASEGT. Comments on this clone: As yet, its antigen is unknown.

The source was peripheral blood, collected from a patient treated with radiotherapy plus ipilimumab. The chain combines TRBV6-1 with TRBJ1-5; no reliable D call. The TCR comes from a human donor with non-small cell lung cancer who had stable disease on radiotherapy plus ipilimumab. The CDR3 reads CASSAVGGNSNQPQHF. DNA for the CDR3: TGTGCCAGCAGTGCAGTCGGAGGGAATAGCAATCAGCCCCAGCATTTT.